This is a list of T cell receptor beta chains from one sample in a study of metastatic and nonmetastatic thyroid tumors. With MiXCR, TCRdb reprocessed the PCR reads. The repertoire holds around 20,000 clones, with about 19% as singletons. Material: tumor tissue. The receptors originated from a female donor with papillary thyroid cancer or a benign thyroid nodule (not recorded which). Some clones in this sample may be carry-over from other donors' samples. CDR3s include the opening cysteine and the closing phenylalanine or tryptophan. The D gene is left open where the match is weak. Clone size is not always given. Where it is, it says once, few, many or a class for expanded clones.

j_gene: TRBJ1-5
abundance: many
v_gene: TRBV6-1
d_gene: .
CDR3aa: CASSEWRALNQPQHF
CDR3nt: TGTGCCAGCAGTGAATGGCGGGCCTTAAATCAGCCCCAGCATTTT

j_gene: TRBJ2-6
abundance: .
v_gene: TRBV25-1
d_gene: .
CDR3aa: CASSDSYAGANVLTF
CDR3nt: TGTGCCAGCAGTGATAGTTATGCTGGGGCCAACGTCCTGACTTTC

j_gene: TRBJ1-1
abundance: .
v_gene: TRBV5-1
d_gene: .
CDR3aa: CASSGEGTEAFF
CDR3nt: TGCGCCAGCAGCGGCGAAGGAACTGAAGCTTTCTTT

j_gene: TRBJ1-5
abundance: once
v_gene: TRBV20-1
d_gene: TRBD1
CDR3aa: CSAAQTRDRGSQPQHF
CDR3nt: TGCAGTGCTGCGCAAACCCGGGACAGGGGAAGTCAGCCCCAGCATTTT

j_gene: TRBJ1-5
abundance: .
v_gene: TRBV2
d_gene: .
CDR3aa: CASSGGGRSAQHF
CDR3nt: TGTGCCAGCAGTGGGGGGGGGAGGTCAGCCCAGCATTTT

j_gene: TRBJ2-3
abundance: many
v_gene: TRBV6-1
d_gene: TRBD1
CDR3aa: CASSLQGWRDTQYF
CDR3nt: TGTGCCAGCAGTTTACAGGGGTGGAGAGATACGCAGTATTTT

j_gene: TRBJ2-1
abundance: .
v_gene: TRBV6-1
d_gene: TRBD2
CDR3aa: CASSGGIAGYNEQFF
CDR3nt: TGTGCCAGCAGTGGCGGAATAGCGGGGTACAATGAGCAGTTCTTC

j_gene: TRBJ2-3
abundance: many
v_gene: TRBV5-1
d_gene: TRBD2
CDR3aa: CASSLNRLAANTDTQYF
CDR3nt: TGCGCCAGCAGCCTCAACCGACTAGCGGCCAACACAGATACGCAGTATTTT

j_gene: TRBJ2-7
abundance: .
v_gene: TRBV11-2
d_gene: .
CDR3aa: CASSLDWRDEQYF
CDR3nt: TGTGCCAGCAGCTTAGATTGGAGGGACGAGCAGTACTTC

j_gene: TRBJ2-1
abundance: .
v_gene: TRBV28
d_gene: TRBD1
CDR3aa: CASSFVDPGQGVNEQFF
CDR3nt: TGTGCCAGCAGTTTCGTAGATCCGGGACAGGGGGTAAATGAGCAGTTCTTC

j_gene: TRBJ1-5
abundance: few
v_gene: TRBV27
d_gene: .
CDR3aa: CASSFQGLNQPQHF
CDR3nt: TGTGCCAGCAGTTTTCAGGGTTTGAATCAGCCCCAGCATTTT

j_gene: TRBJ2-5
abundance: .
v_gene: TRBV24-1
d_gene: TRBD1
CDR3aa: CATSDDDRGKTQYF
CDR3nt: TGTGCCACCAGTGATGATGACAGGGGAAAGACCCAGTACTTC

j_gene: TRBJ2-3
abundance: many
v_gene: TRBV4-3
d_gene: TRBD1
CDR3aa: CASSQEQGFGDTQYF
CDR3nt: TGCGCCAGCAGCCAAGAACAGGGGTTTGGGGATACGCAGTATTTT

j_gene: TRBJ2-1
abundance: many
v_gene: TRBV7-9
d_gene: TRBD1
CDR3aa: CASSPWDRVDEQFF
CDR3nt: TGTGCCAGCAGCCCGTGGGACAGGGTCGATGAGCAGTTCTTC

j_gene: TRBJ1-2
abundance: .
v_gene: TRBV19
d_gene: .
CDR3aa: CASSISGKANYGYTF
CDR3nt: TGTGCCAGTAGTATATCTGGGAAAGCTAACTATGGCTACACCTTC

j_gene: TRBJ2-7
abundance: once
v_gene: TRBV9
d_gene: TRBD2
CDR3aa: CASSVTSVSYEQYF
CDR3nt: TGTGCCAGCAGCGTCACTAGCGTCTCCTACGAGCAGTACTTC

j_gene: TRBJ2-3
abundance: many
v_gene: TRBV2
d_gene: .
CDR3aa: CASSSLADTQYF
CDR3nt: TGTGCCAGCAGTAGCCTCGCAGATACGCAGTATTTT

j_gene: TRBJ1-5
abundance: medium-sized
v_gene: TRBV6-1
d_gene: .
CDR3aa: CASRLTGLGGQPQHF
CDR3nt: TGTGCCAGCAGACTAACCGGTCTTGGGGGTCAGCCCCAGCATTTT

j_gene: TRBJ2-3
abundance: many
v_gene: TRBV20-1
d_gene: TRBD2
CDR3aa: CSARDSREMSTDTQYF
CDR3nt: TGCAGTGCTAGAGATTCGCGGGAGATGAGCACAGATACGCAGTATTTT

j_gene: TRBJ2-2
abundance: many
v_gene: TRBV19
d_gene: .
CDR3aa: CATRSANTGELFF
CDR3nt: TGTGCCACCCGATCGGCCAACACCGGGGAGCTGTTTTTT

j_gene: TRBJ1-3
abundance: .
v_gene: TRBV7-2
d_gene: .
CDR3aa: CASSPYQDSGNTIYF
CDR3nt: TGTGCCAGCAGCCCATATCAGGACTCTGGAAACACCATATATTTT

j_gene: TRBJ2-7
abundance: many
v_gene: TRBV2
d_gene: TRBD1
CDR3aa: CASSTRQGTYEQYF
CDR3nt: TGTGCCAGCAGTACGAGACAGGGCACCTACGAGCAGTACTTC

j_gene: TRBJ1-2
abundance: .
v_gene: TRBV30
d_gene: .
CDR3aa: CAWSVGPAYGYTF
CDR3nt: TGTGCCTGGAGTGTAGGACCAGCCTATGGCTACACCTTC

j_gene: TRBJ2-4
abundance: once
v_gene: TRBV11-2
d_gene: TRBD2
CDR3aa: CASSQTSGENIQYF
CDR3nt: TGTGCCAGCAGCCAGACTAGCGGGGAAAACATTCAGTACTTC

j_gene: TRBJ1-2
abundance: many
v_gene: TRBV2
d_gene: .
CDR3aa: CASGAGHNYGYTF
CDR3nt: TGTGCCAGCGGGGCAGGGCACAACTATGGCTACACCTTC

j_gene: TRBJ2-1
abundance: many
v_gene: TRBV28
d_gene: .
CDR3aa: CASSSNGAETYNEQFF
CDR3nt: TGTGCCAGCAGTTCAAACGGGGCTGAAACTTACAATGAGCAGTTCTTC

j_gene: TRBJ1-1
abundance: .
v_gene: TRBV12-3/TRBV12-4
d_gene: TRBD1
CDR3aa: CASSPGQGQLPEAFF
CDR3nt: TGTGCCAGCAGTCCCGGACAGGGCCAGTTACCTGAAGCTTTCTTT

j_gene: TRBJ2-3
abundance: .
v_gene: TRBV27
d_gene: TRBD2
CDR3aa: CASIRKGLGADTQYF
CDR3nt: TGTGCCAGCATCCGAAAGGGACTAGGCGCAGATACGCAGTATTTT

j_gene: TRBJ1-1
abundance: once
v_gene: TRBV30
d_gene: .
CDR3aa: CAWRDGGEAFF
CDR3nt: TGTGCCTGGAGGGACGGGGGTGAAGCTTTCTTT

j_gene: TRBJ1-2
abundance: medium-sized
v_gene: TRBV4-1
d_gene: .
CDR3aa: CASSQERVYTF
CDR3nt: TGCGCCAGCAGCCAAGAACGGGTCTACACCTTC

j_gene: TRBJ2-2
abundance: few
v_gene: TRBV6-2/TRBV6-3
d_gene: .
CDR3aa: CASRIRTQGFLNTGELFF
CDR3nt: TGTGCCAGCCGGATAAGGACGCAGGGTTTTCTGAACACCGGGGAGCTGTTTTTT

j_gene: TRBJ2-7
abundance: .
v_gene: TRBV5-8
d_gene: .
CDR3aa: CASRKIRGTYPYEQYF
CDR3nt: TGTGCCAGCAGAAAAATCAGGGGGACTTACCCCTACGAGCAGTACTTC

j_gene: TRBJ2-6
abundance: .
v_gene: TRBV19
d_gene: .
CDR3aa: CASSIGGAGANVLTF
CDR3nt: TGTGCCAGTAGTATCGGGGGCGCTGGGGCCAACGTCCTGACTTTC

j_gene: TRBJ1-1
abundance: many
v_gene: TRBV6-1
d_gene: .
CDR3aa: CASIHEVGTEAFF
CDR3nt: TGTGCCAGCATTCATGAGGTGGGCACTGAAGCTTTCTTT

j_gene: TRBJ2-7
abundance: .
v_gene: TRBV20-1
d_gene: TRBD2
CDR3aa: CSARDQGSGGSYEQYF
CDR3nt: TGCAGTGCTAGAGATCAAGGTAGCGGGGGATCCTACGAGCAGTACTTC

j_gene: TRBJ2-7
abundance: many
v_gene: TRBV5-1
d_gene: .
CDR3aa: CASSLAEGFESYEQYF
CDR3nt: TGCGCCAGCAGCTTGGCTGAAGGGTTTGAATCCTACGAGCAGTACTTC

j_gene: TRBJ2-2
abundance: .
v_gene: TRBV18
d_gene: .
CDR3aa: CASSPPMRTGELFF
CDR3nt: TGTGCCAGCTCACCACCGATGCGTACCGGGGAGCTGTTTTTT

j_gene: TRBJ2-1
abundance: many
v_gene: TRBV2
d_gene: .
CDR3aa: CASRQYNEQFF
CDR3nt: TGTGCCAGCAGGCAGTACAATGAGCAGTTCTTC

j_gene: TRBJ1-2
abundance: many
v_gene: TRBV28
d_gene: TRBD1
CDR3aa: CASSLDQDRVLGYYGYTF
CDR3nt: TGTGCCAGCAGTTTAGACCAGGACAGGGTACTGGGGTACTATGGCTACACCTTC

j_gene: TRBJ1-1
abundance: many
v_gene: TRBV30
d_gene: .
CDR3aa: CAWTHRGGRGAFF
CDR3nt: TGTGCCTGGACCCACCGAGGTGGTAGGGGAGCTTTCTTT

j_gene: TRBJ2-7
abundance: many
v_gene: TRBV5-5
d_gene: TRBD1
CDR3aa: CASSLDAGTGIYEQYF
CDR3nt: TGTGCCAGCAGCTTGGATGCCGGGACAGGGATCTACGAGCAGTACTTC

j_gene: TRBJ1-2
abundance: once
v_gene: TRBV4-1
d_gene: .
CDR3aa: CASSSPGQLRGYTF
CDR3nt: TGCGCCAGCAGCTCCCCCGGACAGCTACGGGGCTACACCTTC

j_gene: TRBJ2-7
abundance: many
v_gene: TRBV20-1
d_gene: .
CDR3aa: CSARGSSYEQYF
CDR3nt: TGCAGTGCTAGAGGCAGCTCCTACGAGCAGTACTTC

j_gene: TRBJ1-2
abundance: .
v_gene: TRBV18
d_gene: TRBD1
CDR3aa: CASSPSQTGLDYGYTF
CDR3nt: TGTGCCAGCTCACCAAGTCAGACAGGGTTGGACTATGGCTACACCTTC

j_gene: TRBJ2-6
abundance: .
v_gene: TRBV5-1
d_gene: .
CDR3aa: CASSLPGNSGANVLTF
CDR3nt: TGCGCCAGCAGCTTACCGGGAAACTCTGGGGCCAACGTCCTGACTTTC